These T cell receptor beta chains were read from a single sample in a study of metastatic and nonmetastatic thyroid tumors. TCRdb ran MiXCR on the PCR reads. The table shows 30,000 to 40,000 clones, with about 33% occurring only once. Specimen: tumor tissue. The source is a female donor with papillary thyroid cancer or a benign thyroid nodule (not recorded which). Some clones in this sample may be carry-over from other donors' samples. Each CDR3 is given with its conserved first and last residue. Each record gives: CDR3 protein, CDR3 DNA, D gene, clone size, J gene, V gene. A D gene is named only where the DNA matches it firmly. Clone size is shown for a subset of rows, as once, few, many or a class of expanded clone.

CDR3 protein: CASSGYEAGGSDEQYF; CDR3 DNA: TGTGCCAGCAGCGGGTACGAGGCGGGAGGGTCCGACGAGCAGTACTTC; D gene: TRBD2; clone size: NA; J gene: TRBJ2-7; V gene: TRBV11-1
CDR3 protein: CSARSGGNSPLHF; CDR3 DNA: TGCAGTGCTAGATCCGGGGGAAACTCACCCCTCCACTTT; D gene: NA; clone size: NA; J gene: TRBJ1-6; V gene: TRBV20-1
CDR3 protein: CASRQSKSNTEAFF; CDR3 DNA: TGTGCCAGTAGACAAAGCAAATCTAACACTGAAGCTTTCTTT; D gene: NA; clone size: few; J gene: TRBJ1-1; V gene: TRBV19
CDR3 protein: CASSFFLGSSYEQYF; CDR3 DNA: TGTGCCAGCAGCTTTTTCTTGGGGTCCTCCTACGAGCAGTACTTC; D gene: NA; clone size: once; J gene: TRBJ2-7; V gene: TRBV7-2
CDR3 protein: CASSEYDGYEQYF; CDR3 DNA: TGTGCCAGCAGTGAGTACGACGGTTACGAGCAGTACTTC; D gene: NA; clone size: few; J gene: TRBJ2-7; V gene: TRBV6-1
CDR3 protein: CASSLRDTQYF; CDR3 DNA: TGTGCCAGCAGCTTACGGGATACGCAGTATTTT; D gene: NA; clone size: NA; J gene: TRBJ2-3; V gene: TRBV7-2
CDR3 protein: CATSDPFGGAAYNEQFF; CDR3 DNA: TGTGCCACCAGTGATCCCTTCGGAGGGGCGGCCTACAATGAGCAGTTCTTC; D gene: NA; clone size: NA; J gene: TRBJ2-1; V gene: TRBV24-1
CDR3 protein: CAWSWTGLAGGPARIEQYF; CDR3 DNA: TGTGCCTGGAGTTGGACGGGACTAGCGGGAGGGCCCGCGAGGATAGAGCAGTACTTC; D gene: TRBD2; clone size: few; J gene: TRBJ2-7; V gene: TRBV30
CDR3 protein: CASSELALSYEQYF; CDR3 DNA: TGCGCCAGCAGCGAGCTAGCCCTCAGCTACGAGCAGTACTTC; D gene: NA; clone size: large; J gene: TRBJ2-7; V gene: TRBV5-1
CDR3 protein: CASSLRTGVPNTEAFF; CDR3 DNA: TGTGCCAGCAGTTTACGGACAGGGGTCCCTAACACTGAAGCTTTCTTT; D gene: TRBD1; clone size: NA; J gene: TRBJ1-1; V gene: TRBV27
CDR3 protein: CASSYSAGGTEAFF; CDR3 DNA: TGTGCCAGCAGTTACTCAGCGGGGGGCACTGAAGCTTTCTTT; D gene: NA; clone size: few; J gene: TRBJ1-1; V gene: TRBV6-5
CDR3 protein: CASSRGTGMRTGTDTQYF; CDR3 DNA: TGCGCCAGCAGTCGCGGGACAGGGATGCGCACTGGCACAGATACGCAGTATTTT; D gene: TRBD1; clone size: large; J gene: TRBJ2-3; V gene: TRBV5-1
CDR3 protein: CASSIPGQGIYGYTF; CDR3 DNA: TGTGCCAGTAGTATTCCCGGACAGGGGATCTATGGCTACACCTTC; D gene: TRBD1; clone size: few; J gene: TRBJ1-2; V gene: TRBV19
CDR3 protein: CASSATGGPTEAFF; CDR3 DNA: TGTGCCAGCAGTGCTACAGGGGGGCCCACTGAAGCTTTCTTT; D gene: TRBD1; clone size: NA; J gene: TRBJ1-1; V gene: TRBV28
CDR3 protein: CASRKTSGARTDTQYF; CDR3 DNA: TGTGCCAGCAGAAAGACTAGCGGGGCGCGGACAGATACGCAGTATTTT; D gene: TRBD2; clone size: few; J gene: TRBJ2-3; V gene: TRBV28
CDR3 protein: CASRSWTPGSYNEQFF; CDR3 DNA: TGTGCCAGCAGATCGTGGACTCCAGGCTCCTACAATGAGCAGTTCTTC; D gene: NA; clone size: NA; J gene: TRBJ2-1; V gene: TRBV6-2/TRBV6-3
CDR3 protein: CASGRSSNSGANVLTF; CDR3 DNA: TGTGCCAGCGGCCGATCCTCGAACTCTGGGGCCAACGTCCTGACTTTC; D gene: NA; clone size: NA; J gene: TRBJ2-6; V gene: TRBV27
CDR3 protein: CASSTPPGYYGYTF; CDR3 DNA: TGTGCCAGTAGTACGCCTCCAGGGTACTATGGCTACACCTTC; D gene: NA; clone size: NA; J gene: TRBJ1-2; V gene: TRBV19